This TCR beta chain derives from a study of control samples from healthy donors and cancer patients. This clone was seen a single time. The protocol was immunoSEQ multiplex PCR, while the TCRdb copy is restricted to in-frame clones and leaves out a portion. The table shows roughly 150,000 clones, with 75% to 90% occurring only once. The CDR3 length is 13 residues. The V end was cut by 2 bases, the J end by 8 bases, with 12 bases between. From germline, CDR1 is LGHDT and CDR2 YNNKEL (reference sequence). This clonotype was sampled from a man aged 30-40 years in good health. The chain joins TRBV3-1 (or the pseudogene TRBV3-2) to TRBJ1-2; weak D call: TRBD1 (5 bases). The source material was blood. The CDR3 reads CASSQRGAGGYTF. The DNA of the CDR3 is TGTGCCAGCAGCCAACGAGGGGCTGGGGGCTACACCTTC.